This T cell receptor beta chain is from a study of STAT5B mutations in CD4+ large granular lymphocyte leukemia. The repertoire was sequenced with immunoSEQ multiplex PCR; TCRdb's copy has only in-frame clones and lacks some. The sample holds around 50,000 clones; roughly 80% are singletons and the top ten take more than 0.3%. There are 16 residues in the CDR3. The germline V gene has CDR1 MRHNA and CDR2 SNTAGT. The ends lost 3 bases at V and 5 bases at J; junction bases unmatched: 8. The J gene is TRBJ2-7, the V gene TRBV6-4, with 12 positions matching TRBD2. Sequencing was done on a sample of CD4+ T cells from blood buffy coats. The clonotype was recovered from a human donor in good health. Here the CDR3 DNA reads TGTGCCAGCAGTGAGCTAGCGGGAGGGCCGATCCACGAGCAGTACTTC. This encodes CASSELAGGPIHEQYF.